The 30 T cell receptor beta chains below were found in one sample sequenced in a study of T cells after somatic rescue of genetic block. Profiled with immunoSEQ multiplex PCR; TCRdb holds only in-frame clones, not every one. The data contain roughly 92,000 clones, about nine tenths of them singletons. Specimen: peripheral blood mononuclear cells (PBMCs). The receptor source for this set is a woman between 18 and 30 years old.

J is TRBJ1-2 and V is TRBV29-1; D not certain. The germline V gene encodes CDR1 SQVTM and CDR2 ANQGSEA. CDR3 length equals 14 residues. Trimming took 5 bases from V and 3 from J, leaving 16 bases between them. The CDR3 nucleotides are TGCAGCGTTTACGTCGTAGCCCGGGACTATGGCTACACCTTC. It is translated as CSVYVVARDYGYTF.

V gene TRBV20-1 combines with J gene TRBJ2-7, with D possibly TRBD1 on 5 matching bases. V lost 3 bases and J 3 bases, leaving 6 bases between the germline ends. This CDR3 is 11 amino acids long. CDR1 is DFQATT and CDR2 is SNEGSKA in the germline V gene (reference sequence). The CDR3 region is CSASTGYEQYF. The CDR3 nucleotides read TGCAGTGCTAGTACAGGCTACGAGCAGTACTTC.

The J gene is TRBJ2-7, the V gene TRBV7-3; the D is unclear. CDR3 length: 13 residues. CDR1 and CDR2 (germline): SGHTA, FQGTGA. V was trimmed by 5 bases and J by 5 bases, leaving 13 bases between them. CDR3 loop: CASSPRPSDEQYF. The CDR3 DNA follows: TGTGCCAGCAGCCCGAGGCCCAGCGACGAGCAGTACTTC. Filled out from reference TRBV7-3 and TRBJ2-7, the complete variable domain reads GAGVSQTPSNKVTEKGKYVELRCDPISGHTALYWYRQSLGQGPEFLIYFQGTGAADDSGLPNDRFFAVRPEGSVSTLKIQRTERGDSAVYLCASSPRPSDEQYFGPGTRLTVT.

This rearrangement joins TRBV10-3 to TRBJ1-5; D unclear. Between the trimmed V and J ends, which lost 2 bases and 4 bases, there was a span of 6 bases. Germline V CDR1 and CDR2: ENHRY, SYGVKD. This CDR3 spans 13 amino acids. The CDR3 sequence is CAISEMGNQPQHF. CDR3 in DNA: TGTGCCATCAGTGAGATGGGAAATCAGCCCCAGCATTTT.

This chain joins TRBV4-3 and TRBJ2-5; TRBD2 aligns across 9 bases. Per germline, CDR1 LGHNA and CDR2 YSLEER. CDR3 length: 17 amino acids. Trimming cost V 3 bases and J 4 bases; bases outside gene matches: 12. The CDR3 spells CASSHVRASGTRETQYF. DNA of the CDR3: TGCGCCAGCAGCCATGTCCGGGCTAGCGGGACACGAGAGACCCAGTACTTC.

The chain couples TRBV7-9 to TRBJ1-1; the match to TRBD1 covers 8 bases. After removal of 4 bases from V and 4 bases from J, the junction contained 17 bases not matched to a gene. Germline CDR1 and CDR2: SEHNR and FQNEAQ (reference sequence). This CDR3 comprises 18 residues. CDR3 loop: CASSSRFGQGKRSTEAFF. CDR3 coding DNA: TGTGCCAGCAGCTCAAGGTTCGGACAGGGAAAAAGGAGCACTGAAGCTTTCTTT.

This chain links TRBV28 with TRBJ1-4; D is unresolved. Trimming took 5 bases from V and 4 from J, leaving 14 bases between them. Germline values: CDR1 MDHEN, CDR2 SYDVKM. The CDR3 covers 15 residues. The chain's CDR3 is CASSPRTDYNEKLFF. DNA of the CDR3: TGTGCCAGCAGTCCTCGGACGGATTATAATGAAAAACTGTTTTTT.

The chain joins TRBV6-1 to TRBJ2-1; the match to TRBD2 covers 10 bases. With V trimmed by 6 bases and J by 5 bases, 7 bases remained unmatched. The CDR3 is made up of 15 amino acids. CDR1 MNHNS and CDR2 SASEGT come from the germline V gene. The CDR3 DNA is TGTGCCAGCAGAAACCACGGACTAGCGGACAATGAGCAGTTCTTC. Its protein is CASRNHGLADNEQFF.

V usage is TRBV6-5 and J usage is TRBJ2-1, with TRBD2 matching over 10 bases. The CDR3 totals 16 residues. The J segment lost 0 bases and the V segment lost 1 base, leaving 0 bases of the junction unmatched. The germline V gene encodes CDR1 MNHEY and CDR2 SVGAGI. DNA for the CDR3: TGTGCCAGCAGTTACTGGACTAGCGGCTCCTACAATGAGCAGTTCTTC. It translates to CASSYWTSGSYNEQFF.

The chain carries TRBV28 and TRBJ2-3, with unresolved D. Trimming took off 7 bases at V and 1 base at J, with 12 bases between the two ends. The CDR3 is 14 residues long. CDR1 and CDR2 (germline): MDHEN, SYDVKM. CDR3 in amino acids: CASTPGGGTDTQYF. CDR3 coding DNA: TGTGCCAGCACCCCCGGCGGCGGCACAGATACGCAGTATTTT.

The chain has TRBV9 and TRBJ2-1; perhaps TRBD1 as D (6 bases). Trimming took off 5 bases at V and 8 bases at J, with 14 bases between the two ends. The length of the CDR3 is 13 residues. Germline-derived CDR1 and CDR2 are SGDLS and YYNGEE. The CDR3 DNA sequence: TGTGCCAGCAGAAAAACAGGGTTCGATGAGCAGTTCTTC. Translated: CASRKTGFDEQFF.

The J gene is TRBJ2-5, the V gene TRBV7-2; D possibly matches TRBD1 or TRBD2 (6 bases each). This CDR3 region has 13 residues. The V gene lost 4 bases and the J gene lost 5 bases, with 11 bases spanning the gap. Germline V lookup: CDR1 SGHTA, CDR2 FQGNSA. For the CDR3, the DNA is TGTGCCAGCAGCTCCCTCGGGGGCGAGACCCAGTACTTC. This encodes CASSSLGGETQYF.

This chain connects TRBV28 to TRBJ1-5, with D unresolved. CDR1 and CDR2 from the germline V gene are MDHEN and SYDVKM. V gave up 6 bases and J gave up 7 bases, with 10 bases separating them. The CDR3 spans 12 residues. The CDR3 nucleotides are TGTGCCAGCAGCCCAGACGGGCAGCCCCAGCATTTT. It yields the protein CASSPDGQPQHF.

The CDR3 sequence is CASSHSTDTQYF. In nucleotides, the CDR3 is TGTGCCAGCAGCCACTCCACAGATACGCAGTATTTT. The rearrangement uses TRBV21-1 and TRBJ2-3; the table calls TRBD2, which could not be checked here. TRBV21-1 is a pseudogene segment. CDR3 length: 12 amino acids.

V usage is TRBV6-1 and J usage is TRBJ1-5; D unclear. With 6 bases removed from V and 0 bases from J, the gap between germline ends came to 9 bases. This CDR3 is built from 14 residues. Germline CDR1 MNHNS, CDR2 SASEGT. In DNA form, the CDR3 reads TGTGCCAGCAGCCCCGGGAATAGCAATCAGCCCCAGCATTTT. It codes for CASSPGNSNQPQHF.

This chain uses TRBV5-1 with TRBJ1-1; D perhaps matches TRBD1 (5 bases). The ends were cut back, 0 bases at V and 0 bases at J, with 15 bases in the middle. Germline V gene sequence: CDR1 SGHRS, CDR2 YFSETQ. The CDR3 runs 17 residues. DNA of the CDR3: TGCGCCAGCAGCTTGGCAGGAAGGGGCCCCATGAACACTGAAGCTTTCTTT. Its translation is CASSLAGRGPMNTEAFF. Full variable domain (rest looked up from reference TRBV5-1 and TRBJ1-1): KAGVTQTPRYLIKTRGQQVTLSCSPISGHRSVSWYQQTPGQGLQFLFEYFSETQRNKGNFPGRFSGRQFSNSRSEMNVSTLELGDSALYLCASSLAGRGPMNTEAFFGQGTRLTVV.

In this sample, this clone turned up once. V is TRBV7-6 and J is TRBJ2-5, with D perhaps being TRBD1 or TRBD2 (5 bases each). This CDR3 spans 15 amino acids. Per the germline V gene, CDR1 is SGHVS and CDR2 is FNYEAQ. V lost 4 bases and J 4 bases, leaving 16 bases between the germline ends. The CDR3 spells CASSSPGRDGETQYF. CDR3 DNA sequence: TGTGCCAGCAGCTCCCCGGGACGGGACGGAGAGACCCAGTACTTC.

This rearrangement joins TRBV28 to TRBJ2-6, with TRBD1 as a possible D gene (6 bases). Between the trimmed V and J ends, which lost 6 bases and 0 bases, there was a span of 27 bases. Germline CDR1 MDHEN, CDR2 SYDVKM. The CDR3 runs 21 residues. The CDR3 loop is CASRGKGVNRDTYSGANVLTF. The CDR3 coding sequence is TGTGCCAGCAGAGGAAAGGGGGTAAACCGGGACACTTACTCTGGGGCCAACGTCCTGACTTTC.

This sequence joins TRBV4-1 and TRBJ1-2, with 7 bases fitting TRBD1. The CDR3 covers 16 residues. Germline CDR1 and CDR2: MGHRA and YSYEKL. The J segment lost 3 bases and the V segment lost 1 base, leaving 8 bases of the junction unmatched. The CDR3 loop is CASSQVLTGNDYGYTF. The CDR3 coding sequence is TGCGCCAGCAGCCAAGTTTTGACAGGGAATGACTATGGCTACACCTTC.

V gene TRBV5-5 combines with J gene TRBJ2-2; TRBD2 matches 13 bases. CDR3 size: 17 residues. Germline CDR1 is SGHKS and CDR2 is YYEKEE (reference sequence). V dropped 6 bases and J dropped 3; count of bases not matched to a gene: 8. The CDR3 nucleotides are TGTGCCAGCACTGTGACTAGCGGGAGGATAGACACCGGGGAGCTGTTTTTT. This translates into CASTVTSGRIDTGELFF.

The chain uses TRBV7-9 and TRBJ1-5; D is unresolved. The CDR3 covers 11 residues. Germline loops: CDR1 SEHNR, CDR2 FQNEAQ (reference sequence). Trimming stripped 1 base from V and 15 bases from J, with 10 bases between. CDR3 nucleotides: TGTGCCAGCAGCTTAGGGACCGCCTTGCATTTT. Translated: CASSLGTALHF.

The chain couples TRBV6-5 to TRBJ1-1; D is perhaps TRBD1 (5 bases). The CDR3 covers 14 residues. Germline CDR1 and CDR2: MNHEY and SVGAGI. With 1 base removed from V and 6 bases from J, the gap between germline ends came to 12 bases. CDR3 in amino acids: CASSYLGQGPEAFF. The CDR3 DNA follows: TGTGCCAGCAGTTACTTAGGGCAGGGTCCTGAAGCTTTCTTT.

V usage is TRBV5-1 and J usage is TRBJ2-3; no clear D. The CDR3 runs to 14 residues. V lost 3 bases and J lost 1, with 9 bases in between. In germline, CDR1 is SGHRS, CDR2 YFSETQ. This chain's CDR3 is CASSSRAGTDTQYF. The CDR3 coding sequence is TGCGCCAGCAGCTCAAGGGCAGGCACAGATACGCAGTATTTT.

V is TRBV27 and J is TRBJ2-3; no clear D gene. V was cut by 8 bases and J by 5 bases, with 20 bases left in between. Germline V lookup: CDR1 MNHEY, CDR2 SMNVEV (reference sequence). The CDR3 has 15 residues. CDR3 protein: CASPYGRTLEDTQYF. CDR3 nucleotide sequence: TGTGCCAGCCCATACGGGCGGACGCTCGAAGATACGCAGTATTTT.

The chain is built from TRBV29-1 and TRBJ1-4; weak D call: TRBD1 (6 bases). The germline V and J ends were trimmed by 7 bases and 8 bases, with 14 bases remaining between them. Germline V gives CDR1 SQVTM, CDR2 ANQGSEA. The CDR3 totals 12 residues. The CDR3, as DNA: TGCAGCGCGATCAGGGGCCGAGAAAAACTGTTTTTT. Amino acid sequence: CSAIRGREKLFF.

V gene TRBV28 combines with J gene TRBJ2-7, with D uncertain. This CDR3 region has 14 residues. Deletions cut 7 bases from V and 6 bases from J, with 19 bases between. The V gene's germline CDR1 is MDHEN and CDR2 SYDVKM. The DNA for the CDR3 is TGTGCCAGCACCCCCGGTTCTGGGTTGGTCGAGCAGTACTTC. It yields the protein CASTPGSGLVEQYF.

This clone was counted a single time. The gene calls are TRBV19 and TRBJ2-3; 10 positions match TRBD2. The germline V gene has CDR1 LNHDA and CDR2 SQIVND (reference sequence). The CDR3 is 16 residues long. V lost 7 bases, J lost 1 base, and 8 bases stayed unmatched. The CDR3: CASKGLGTSGTDTQYF. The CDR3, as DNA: TGTGCCAGTAAAGGCCTGGGGACTAGCGGCACAGATACGCAGTATTTT.

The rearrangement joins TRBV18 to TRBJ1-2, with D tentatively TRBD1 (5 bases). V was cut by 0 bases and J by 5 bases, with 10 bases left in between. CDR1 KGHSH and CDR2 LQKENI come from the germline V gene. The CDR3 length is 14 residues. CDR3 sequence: CASSPPTGGYGYTF. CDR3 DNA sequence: TGTGCCAGCTCACCACCGACGGGGGGATATGGCTACACCTTC.

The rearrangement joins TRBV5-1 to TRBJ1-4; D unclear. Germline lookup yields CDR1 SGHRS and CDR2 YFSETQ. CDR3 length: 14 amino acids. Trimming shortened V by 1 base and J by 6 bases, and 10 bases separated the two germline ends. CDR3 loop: CASSLTALHEKLFF. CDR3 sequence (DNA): TGCGCCAGCAGCTTGACGGCCCTACATGAAAAACTGTTTTTT.

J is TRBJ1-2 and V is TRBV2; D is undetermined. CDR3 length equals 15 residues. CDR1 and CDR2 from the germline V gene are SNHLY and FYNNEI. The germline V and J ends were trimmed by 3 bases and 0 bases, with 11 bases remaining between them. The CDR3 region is CASSDRLSPNYGYTF. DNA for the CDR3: TGTGCCAGCAGTGATAGGTTGTCTCCTAACTATGGCTACACCTTC.